This T cell receptor (beta chain) stems from a study of T-cell memory formation after mild COVID-19. Findings and caveats of the study: CD4+ contracting clones were found mainly in CM and EM, and CD8+ ones in EMRA. CD4+ bias marked clones expanding day 15 to 37, unlike balanced contracting clones.

5'RACE with constant-segment primers built TCRalpha and TCRbeta cDNA libraries with UMIs. A single record per CDR3 protein comes from TCRdb applying MiXCR to the 5' RACE reads. The sample records almost 250,000 distinct CDR3 sequences, just over 15% being singletons. For this clonotype: Its specificity is not known.

The CDR3 covers 15 residues. Losses at the gene ends were 5 bases for V and 4 bases for J; bases not matched to a gene: 7. Germline values: CDR1 SGHVS, CDR2 FQNEAQ. This TCR derives from an adult woman who had mild COVID-19 (a few samples of this study predate the infection). Cell type and time point are not known. The sample was PBMCs or a T cell subset sorted from them (not recorded which). The genes are TRBV7-8 and TRBJ2-2; 7 bases match TRBD2. The CDR3 bases are TGTGCCAGCAGCCGCCGCGGGGGAAGCACCGGGGAGCTGTTTTTT. Translation gives CASSRRGGSTGELFF.